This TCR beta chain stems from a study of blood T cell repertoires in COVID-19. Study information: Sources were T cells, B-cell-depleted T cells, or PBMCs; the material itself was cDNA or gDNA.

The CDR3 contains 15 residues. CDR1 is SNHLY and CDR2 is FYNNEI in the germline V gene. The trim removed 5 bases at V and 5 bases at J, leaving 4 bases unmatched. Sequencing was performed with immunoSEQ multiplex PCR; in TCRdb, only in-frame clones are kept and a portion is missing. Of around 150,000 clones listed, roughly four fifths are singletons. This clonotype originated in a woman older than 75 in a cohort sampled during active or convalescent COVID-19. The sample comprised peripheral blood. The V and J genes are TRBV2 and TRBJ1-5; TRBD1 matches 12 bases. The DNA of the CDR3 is TGTGCCAGCAGTTGGGACAGGGGGCTAGATCAGCCCCAGCATTTT. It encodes CASSWDRGLDQPQHF.